The rows below give T cell receptor beta chains drawn from one sample of a study of T-cell reconstitution after alpha-beta-depleted transplantation in children. TCRdb used MiXCR to reprocess the PCR reads, holding one entry per CDR3 protein. The data contain about 690,000 distinct CDR3 sequences, 15% to 20% of them singletons. Material: PBMCs from the stem cell graft donor, obtained from the stem cell graft. The receptors here all came from a human donor who donated a stem cell graft to a child with acute myeloid leukemia. Each CDR3 is given with its conserved first and last residue. Each record gives: D gene, V gene, clone size, J gene, CDR3 DNA, CDR3 protein. D genes are given only for firm matches. Clone size appears in some rows only: once, few, many, or a class for an expanded clone.

.,TRBV5-1,many,TRBJ2-1,TGCGCCAGCAGCTCAGTAACAGGCTCCTACAATGAGCAGTTCTTC,CASSSVTGSYNEQFF
TRBD2,TRBV7-3,many,TRBJ2-5,TGTGCCAGCAGCCCTACTAGCGGGGGGACCCAAGAGACCCAGTACTTC,CASSPTSGGTQETQYF
.,TRBV11-1,.,TRBJ2-5,TGTGCCAGCAGTTCCGAACCGGGGGGACAGAAAGAGACCCAGTACTTC,CASSSEPGGQKETQYF
.,TRBV12-3/TRBV12-4,few,TRBJ2-7,TGTGCCAGCAGTTTGAGTATGTCCGAGCAGTACTTC,CASSLSMSEQYF
TRBD1,TRBV7-9,many,TRBJ1-1,TGTGCCAGCAGCTTAGGGACAGGGATAGGTCTTTTT,CASSLGTGIGLF
TRBD1,TRBV5-1,many,TRBJ1-2,TGCGCCAGCAGCGGAGACAGGGCGGACTATGGCTACACCTTC,CASSGDRADYGYTF
.,TRBV29-1,many,TRBJ1-4,TGCAGCGTTGGGGCAGATGAAAAACTGTTTTTT,CSVGADEKLFF
.,TRBV10-3,many,TRBJ1-1,TGTGCCATCAGTGAGGAACGACGGAGCCCTGAAGCTTTCTTT,CAISEERRSPEAFF
.,TRBV7-6,.,TRBJ2-2,TGTGCCAGCAGCTTATCCCCCGGTCCAGGGATAAACACCGGGGAGCTGTTTTTT,CASSLSPGPGINTGELFF
.,TRBV4-1,.,TRBJ1-5,TGCGCCAGCAGCCTTTTTCCGCCGACTAGGAATCAGCCCCAGCATTTT,CASSLFPPTRNQPQHF
TRBD1,TRBV20-1,few,TRBJ2-2,TGCAGTGCTGCAGAAAGGGACAGGGTTAACACCGGGGAGCTGTTTTTT,CSAAERDRVNTGELFF
.,TRBV7-9,few,TRBJ1-1,TGTGCCAGCACCCAAGGGGGGAGTGAAAGGAAAGCTTTCTTT,CASTQGGSERKAFF
TRBD1,TRBV10-3,many,TRBJ2-7,TGTGCCATCAGTGAGTCGGGACAGGGGGCGCAATACTTC,CAISESGQGAQYF
.,TRBV20-1,few,TRBJ2-5,TGCAGTGCTAATACCGGGGGAGAGAGACAAGAGACCCAGTACTTC,CSANTGGERQETQYF
.,TRBV10-3,many,TRBJ2-5,TGTGCCATCAGTGCGGGAGTATCGGAAGAGACCCAGTACTTC,CAISAGVSEETQYF
.,TRBV7-2,few,TRBJ2-2,TGTGCCAGCAGCTTAGTACACCCAGGCAAGCTGTTTTTT,CASSLVHPGKLFF
TRBD1,TRBV5-1,.,TRBJ2-4,TGCGCCAGCAGCCCCGGGACAGTGGGAGCCAAAAACAATCAGTACTTC,CASSPGTVGAKNNQYF
TRBD2,TRBV20-1,many,TRBJ2-1,TGCAGTGCTACCGGGACTAGCAGTAGCTCCTACAATGAGCAGTTCTTC,CSATGTSSSSYNEQFF
.,TRBV7-6,many,TRBJ1-2,TGTGCCACTCAAGGGGCGGACTATGGCTACACCTTC,CATQGADYGYTF
TRBD2,TRBV20-1,.,TRBJ2-2,TGCAGTGCTAGGGTTGGTGGGGGGGTCAGCACCGGGGAGCTGTTTTTT,CSARVGGGVSTGELFF
.,TRBV12-3/TRBV12-4,many,TRBJ2-5,TGTGCCAGCAGCCGGGACACCGTAGGAGAGACCCAGTACTTC,CASSRDTVGETQYF
.,TRBV5-1,many,TRBJ2-7,TGCGCCAGCAGCGCGGGACAACTGTACGAGCAGTACTTC,CASSAGQLYEQYF